This entry lists 17 T cell receptor beta chains sequenced from one sample in a study of T-cell reconstitution after alpha-beta-depleted transplantation in children. Unique molecular identifiers were used to barcode this TCRbeta library. Each CDR3 protein gets one entry after TCRdb re-called the PCR reads with MiXCR. Of about 500,000 distinct CDR3 sequences in the sample, roughly 33% were seen once. The material sequenced was PBMCs from the stem cell graft donor, taken from the stem cell graft. These receptors originate from a human donor who donated a stem cell graft to a child with aplastic anemia.

This clonotype was seen a handful of times. This chain uses TRBV20-1 with TRBJ2-3; 9 positions agree with TRBD2. The CDR3 has 15 residues. Germline V CDR1 and CDR2: DFQATT, SNEGSKA (reference sequence). Trimming cost V 1 base and J 0 bases; bases outside gene matches: 2. CDR3: CSARGTSASTDTQYF. The CDR3 DNA sequence: TGCAGTGCTAGAGGGACTAGCGCGAGCACAGATACGCAGTATTTT.

In its sample, this clonotype was seen a few times. The chain has TRBV5-6 and TRBJ1-1; perhaps TRBD1 as D (5 bases). This CDR3 is built from 17 residues. CDR1 SGHDT and CDR2 YYEEEE come from the germline V gene. Trimming removed 3 bases from V and 5 bases from J, with 23 bases in between. This CDR3 is CASSWGGSVRIGTEAFF. The CDR3 coding sequence is TGTGCCAGCAGCTGGGGGGGTTCGGTTAGGATAGGAACTGAAGCTTTCTTT. Using reference TRBV5-6 and TRBJ1-1 for the parts outside the CDR3, the full variable domain is DAGVTQSPTHLIKTRGQQVTLRCSPKSGHDTVSWYQQALGQGPQFIFQYYEEEERQRGNFPDRFSGHQFPNYSSELNVNALLLGDSALYLCASSWGGSVRIGTEAFFGQGTRLTVV.

The CDR3 DNA reads as TGTGCCAGCAGTTTAATAGGGGGCGATGAGCAGTTCTTC. Translated: CASSLIGGDEQFF. The V gene is TRBV12-3 or TRBV12-4, the J gene TRBJ2-1, with 7 bases fitting TRBD1. V was pared by 2 bases and J by 8 bases, with 3 bases of the junction left unmatched. This CDR3 spans 13 amino acids.

This clonotype was detected only a few times. The chain uses TRBV7-2 and TRBJ1-2; 10 positions match TRBD1. CDR1 and CDR2 from the germline V gene are SGHTA and FQGNSA. The CDR3 covers 14 residues. With 0 bases clipped from V and 8 bases from J, the junction kept 3 bases outside the gene matches. CDR3 amino acids: CASSLAQGQGGYTF. The CDR3 DNA follows: TGTGCCAGCAGCTTAGCGCAGGGACAGGGGGGCTACACCTTC.

In this sample, this clonotype turned up a few times. The chain recombines TRBV5-6 with TRBJ1-1; D unclear. This CDR3 contains 14 residues. The germline gives CDR1 SGHDT, CDR2 YYEEEE. V lost 0 bases and J lost 4, with 10 bases in between. The CDR3 DNA reads as TGTGCCAGCAGCTTGGGGCAGGTGGGCACTGAAGCTTTCTTT. Its protein product is CASSLGQVGTEAFF.

CDR3 residues: CASSSWTLSPETSGPKTEQFF. The DNA of the CDR3 is TGTGCCAGCAGCTCATGGACCCTTAGCCCAGAGACTAGCGGGCCCAAGACCGAGCAGTTCTTC. This sequence joins TRBV11-1 and TRBJ2-1, with 10 bases aligning to TRBD2. The CDR3 has 21 residues. Trimming cost V 4 bases and J 10 bases; bases outside gene matches: 28. Germline V lookup: CDR1 SGHAT, CDR2 FQDESV (reference sequence). The variable domain in full, completed from reference TRBV11-1 and TRBJ2-1, reads EAEVAQSPRYKITEKSQAVAFWCDPISGHATLYWYRQILGQGPELLVQFQDESVVDDSQLPKDRFSAERLKGVDSTLKIQPAELGDSAMYLCASSSWTLSPETSGPKTEQFFGPGTRLTVL.

In this sample, this clonotype turned up a few times. The chain recombines TRBV6-1 with TRBJ2-7, with D possibly being TRBD1 (6 bases). The germline V gene encodes CDR1 MNHNS and CDR2 SASEGT. The ends were cut back, 8 bases at V and 3 bases at J, with 8 bases in the middle. The CDR3 is made up of 11 amino acids. The CDR3 bases are TGTGCCAGCGGGACATTCTACGAGCAGTACTTC. Its protein is CASGTFYEQYF.

V and J are TRBV4-2 and TRBJ2-7, with 7 bases lining up with TRBD2. The ends lost 0 bases at V and 6 bases at J; junction bases unmatched: 11. This CDR3 comprises 16 residues. Germline V CDR1 and CDR2: LGHNA, YNFKEQ. For the CDR3, the DNA is TGTGCCAGCAGCCAAGATCCTGGAGGACTAGTGGGCGAGCAGTACTTC. This gives the protein CASSQDPGGLVGEQYF.

This clonotype was recorded a few times. V gene TRBV6-1 combines with J gene TRBJ2-7, with D uncertain. Germline V gene sequence: CDR1 MNHNS, CDR2 SASEGT. Trimming removed 3 bases from V and 7 bases from J, with 19 bases in between. The length of the CDR3 is 15 residues. CDR3 sequence reads: CASSDYSPPELEQYV. The DNA of the CDR3 is TGTGCCAGCAGTGATTACAGCCCCCCTGAGTTAGAGCAGTACGTC.

The chain combines TRBV29-1 with TRBJ2-5; 7 bases are a match to TRBD2. This CDR3 spans 13 amino acids. Unmatched junction bases numbered 5, after V lost 5 bases and J lost 2 bases. Per germline, CDR1 SQVTM and CDR2 ANQGSEA. For the CDR3, the DNA is TGCAGCGTTCGCCCTAGCGGACAAGAGACCCAGTACTTC. It encodes CSVRPSGQETQYF.

The chain combines TRBV12-3 or TRBV12-4 with TRBJ2-6; TRBD2 might be the D (6 bases). The CDR3 covers 16 residues. Trimming removed 6 bases from V and 0 bases from J, with 12 bases in between. CDR3 nucleotides: TGTGCCAGCAGAAGTGCGGGGAGCTCTGGGGCCAACGTCCTGACTTTC. Translation: CASRSAGSSGANVLTF.

The rearrangement links TRBV9 to TRBJ2-1; maybe TRBD2 (7 bases). This CDR3 spans 20 amino acids. V lost 0 bases and J 4 bases, leaving 26 bases between the germline ends. Germline values: CDR1 SGDLS, CDR2 YYNGEE. The chain's CDR3 is CASSVATGGHALADYNEQFF. In DNA form, the CDR3 reads TGTGCCAGCAGCGTAGCTACGGGGGGACATGCGCTAGCGGATTACAATGAGCAGTTCTTC.

In its sample, this clonotype was seen a few times. This chain links TRBV9 with TRBJ2-1, with D unresolved. This CDR3 is built from 12 residues. Trimming took off 0 bases at V and 6 bases at J, with 4 bases between the two ends. Per germline, CDR1 SGDLS and CDR2 YYNGEE. CDR3 DNA: TGTGCCAGCAGCGTAGACAGCAATGAGCAGTTCTTC. This gives the protein CASSVDSNEQFF.

The rearrangement uses TRBV29-1 and TRBJ2-7; 7 nucleotides align to TRBD2. In germline, CDR1 is SQVTM, CDR2 ANQGSEA. Trimming at V came to 2 bases and at J to 7 bases, leaving 5 bases not matched to a gene. The CDR3 is made up of 12 amino acids. The CDR3 DNA follows: TGCAGCGTTGAACTAGCGGAGGGGGAGCAGTACTTC. This encodes CSVELAEGEQYF.

This chain links TRBV5-1 with TRBJ2-5; TRBD2 agrees at 10 bases. Germline assignment: CDR1 SGHRS and CDR2 YFSETQ. The CDR3 has 16 residues. Trimming cost V 1 base and J 4 bases; bases outside gene matches: 7. CDR3 DNA: TGCGCCAGCAGCTTGACGAGCGGGAGGGCCGTAGAGACCCAGTACTTC. As protein: CASSLTSGRAVETQYF.

The genes are TRBV7-9 and TRBJ2-3; D is undetermined. Per germline, CDR1 SEHNR and CDR2 FQNEAQ (reference sequence). This CDR3 is 13 amino acids long. V lost 8 bases and J lost 2, with 11 bases in between. CDR3 protein: CASAAEYTDTQYF. Here the CDR3 DNA reads TGTGCCAGCGCTGCGGAGTACACAGATACGCAGTATTTT.

V usage is TRBV18 and J usage is TRBJ2-7, with TRBD2 identical over 9 bases. V lost 2 bases to trimming and J lost 3 bases; unmatched junction nucleotides: 14. This CDR3 is 18 amino acids long. From germline, CDR1 is KGHSH and CDR2 LQKENI. Written as DNA, the CDR3 is TGTGCCAGCTCACCAGATGATGGAGGGCGGGAGGGCCTCTACGAGCAGTACGTC. Its protein product is CASSPDDGGREGLYEQYV.